This entry lists 13 T cell receptor beta chains sequenced from one sample in a study of blood T cell repertoires in COVID-19. The data were produced by immunoSEQ multiplex PCR, yet TCRdb's version contains in-frame clones alone and is incomplete. The table has 500,000 to 600,000 clones, about 88% seen once. Sequencing input: peripheral blood. The receptors shown here come from a woman between 45 and 65 years old with COVID-19, enrolled during active disease.

The chain employs TRBV18 and TRBJ1-6; the match to TRBD1 covers 7 bases. The CDR3 sequence is 16 residues long. Germline loops: CDR1 KGHSH, CDR2 LQKENI. Trimming cost V 0 bases and J 10 bases; bases outside gene matches: 9. CDR3 residues: CASSPPAGARGSPLHF. Written as DNA, the CDR3 is TGTGCCAGCTCACCACCCGCTGGGGCCAGGGGGTCACCCCTCCACTTT.

The chain recombines TRBV29-1 with TRBJ1-2; no firm D call. The V gene's germline CDR1 is SQVTM and CDR2 ANQGSEA. The V gene lost 1 base and the J gene lost 4 bases, with 13 bases spanning the gap. The CDR3 has 14 residues. The DNA of the CDR3 is TGCAGCGTTGAAGTAACCACCGCTAGCTATGGCTACACCTTC. It translates to CSVEVTTASYGYTF.

V is TRBV11-2 and J is TRBJ2-7; D remains unclear. The CDR3 covers 14 residues. Trimming stripped 1 base from V and 3 bases from J, with 10 bases between. Germline CDR1 SGHAT, CDR2 FQNNGV. CDR3 in amino acids: CASSLGDISYEQYF. In DNA form, the CDR3 reads TGTGCCAGCAGCTTAGGAGACATCAGCTACGAGCAGTACTTC.

The chain recombines TRBV30 with TRBJ2-1; 7 nucleotides line up with TRBD2. The CDR3 totals 15 residues. Looked up from germline, CDR1 is GTSNPN and CDR2 is SVGIG (reference sequence). V was clipped by 2 bases and J by 5 bases; unmatched bases: 9. In DNA, the CDR3 is TGTGCCTGGAGTCCCCGGGACTATACTCACAATGAGCAGTTCTTC. This gives the protein CAWSPRDYTHNEQFF.

The V call is TRBV6-5, the J call TRBJ1-1; D perhaps matches TRBD1 (5 bases). CDR1 and CDR2 (germline): MNHEY, SVGAGI. Trimming left V 7 bases short and J 1 base short, with 16 bases between. The CDR3 is 15 residues long. DNA of the CDR3: TGTGCCAGCACCCCGTCCAGGGCCACGAACACTGAAGCTTTCTTT. It is translated as CASTPSRATNTEAFF.

Points on this clone: The same CDR3 can be traced to other DNA sequences in this sample. J is TRBJ1-2 and V is TRBV5-1, with D maybe TRBD1 (5 bases). This CDR3 is built from 13 residues. In germline, CDR1 is SGHRS, CDR2 YFSETQ. The germline V and J ends were trimmed by 1 base and 2 bases, with 6 bases remaining between them. CDR3 bases: TGCGCCAGCAGCTTGCAGGGCAACTATGGCTACACCTTC. This codes for CASSLQGNYGYTF.

This chain joins TRBV3-1 (or the pseudogene TRBV3-2) and TRBJ2-7, with 8 bases that match TRBD2. V was pared by 1 base and J by 2 bases, with 4 bases of the junction left unmatched. CDR3 length: 15 amino acids. In germline, CDR1 is LGHDT, CDR2 YNNKEL (reference sequence). DNA for the CDR3: TGTGCCAGCAGCCAAGTCGGGGGGGTACCCTACGAGCAGTACTTC. Protein product: CASSQVGGVPYEQYF.

The J gene is TRBJ2-4, the V gene TRBV19; 7 bases map to TRBD1. In germline, CDR1 is LNHDA, CDR2 SQIVND (reference sequence). V lost 5 bases, J lost 9 bases, and 7 bases stayed unmatched. This CDR3 contains 13 residues. CDR3 coding DNA: TGTGCCAGTAGTGCCGGGACAGTCAGCATTCAGTACTTC. It encodes CASSAGTVSIQYF.

The chain uses TRBV12-5 and TRBJ1-2; D might be TRBD1 (6 bases). CDR3 size: 17 residues. The germline V and J ends were trimmed by 0 bases and 8 bases, with 22 bases remaining between them. Germline assignment: CDR1 LGHNT and CDR2 FRNRAP. CDR3 in DNA: TGTGCTAGTGGTTTGGTCCCCTTAGGAGAGGGGGGGAAAGGCTACACCTTC. Its protein product is CASGLVPLGEGGKGYTF.

The chain carries TRBV28 and TRBJ2-7; D possibly corresponds to TRBD2 (6 bases). The germline gives CDR1 MDHEN, CDR2 SYDVKM. V dropped 5 bases and J dropped 7 bases, with 15 bases sitting between them. This CDR3 is built from 13 residues. This CDR3 reads CASSPPGLLEQYF. The CDR3 DNA sequence: TGTGCCAGCAGTCCCCCGGGACTCCTTGAGCAGTACTTC.

V usage is TRBV24-1 and J usage is TRBJ2-4, with D possibly matching TRBD2 (6 bases). The CDR3 has 15 residues. V lost 9 bases, J lost 3 bases, and 17 bases lay in between. Germline V gene lookup returns CDR1 KGHDR and CDR2 SFDVKD. CDR3 loop: CATWRTGTGKNIQYF. DNA for the CDR3: TGTGCCACCTGGCGAACCGGGACTGGCAAAAACATTCAGTACTTC.

This clone was observed a single time. The chain employs TRBV5-3 and TRBJ1-1; 11 bases line up with TRBD1. Being an ORF, TRBV5-3 has a function that is uncertain. The junction had 19 bases not matched to a gene; V was cut back by 6 bases and J by 3 bases. The CDR3 spans 19 residues. This chain's CDR3 is CARILGGPRDRGMDTEAFF. In DNA form, the CDR3 reads TGTGCCAGAATCCTAGGAGGGCCCCGGGACAGGGGGATGGACACTGAAGCTTTCTTT.

The rearrangement links TRBV7-9 to TRBJ2-1, with TRBD1 identical over 12 bases. The germline CDR1 and CDR2 sequences are SEHNR and FQNEAQ (reference sequence). V shed 3 bases, J shed 5 bases, and the junction held 8 bases outside the gene matches. CDR3 length: 17 amino acids. The CDR3 loop reads CASSFPPGQGAHNEQFF. DNA for the CDR3: TGTGCCAGCAGCTTTCCCCCGGGACAGGGGGCCCACAATGAGCAGTTCTTC.